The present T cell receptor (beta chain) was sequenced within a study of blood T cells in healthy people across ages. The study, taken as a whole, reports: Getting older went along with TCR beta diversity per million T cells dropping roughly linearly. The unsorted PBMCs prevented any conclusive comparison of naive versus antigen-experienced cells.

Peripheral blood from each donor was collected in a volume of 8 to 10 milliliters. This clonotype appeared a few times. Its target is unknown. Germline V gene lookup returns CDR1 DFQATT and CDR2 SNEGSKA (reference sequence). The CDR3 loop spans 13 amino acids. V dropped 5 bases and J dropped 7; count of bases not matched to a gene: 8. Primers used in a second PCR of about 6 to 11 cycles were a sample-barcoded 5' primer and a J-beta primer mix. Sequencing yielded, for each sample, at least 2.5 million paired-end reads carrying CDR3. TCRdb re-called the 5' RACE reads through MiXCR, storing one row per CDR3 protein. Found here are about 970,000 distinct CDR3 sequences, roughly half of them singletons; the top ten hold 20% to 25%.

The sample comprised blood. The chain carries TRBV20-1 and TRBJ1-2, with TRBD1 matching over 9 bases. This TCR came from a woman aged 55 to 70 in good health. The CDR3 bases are TGCAGTGCTCAACCGGGACAGGGACGTGGCTACACCTTC. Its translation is CSAQPGQGRGYTF.